The T cell receptor (beta chain) under discussion was sequenced for a study of shared clonotypes between healthy human individuals. Execution of the assay was at deep level. Every subset had its genomic DNA shared out evenly among several immunoSEQ plates. Libraries were prepared by immunoSEQ multiplex PCR; TCRdb keeps only in-frame clonotypes and omits some of them. This table has 550,000 to 850,000 clones, 72% appearing once. V shed 4 bases and J shed 5 bases, with 21 bases lying between them. The CDR3 extends over 16 amino acids. CDR1 is SGHNT and CDR2 is YYREEE in the germline V gene (reference sequence).

The sequencing input was memory CD4+ T cells sorted from blood. Subset specified: CD45RA-negative fraction. This clonotype was obtained from a woman aged 25 to 39 in good health. V usage is TRBV5-4 and J usage is TRBJ1-2; perhaps TRBD1 as D (5 bases). The CDR3 reads CASSRNLRGEEYGYTF. In DNA, the CDR3 is TGTGCCAGCAGCCGAAATCTCCGAGGGGAGGAATATGGCTACACCTTC.